This T cell receptor beta chain came from a study of blood T cell repertoires in COVID-19. In the study overall: Acute-phase and convalescent COVID-19 samples originated in the United States, Italy and Spain.

Germline assignment: CDR1 SGHRS and CDR2 YFSETQ. V lost 4 bases to trimming and J lost 0 bases, with 8 bases between them. This CDR3 is built from 15 residues. Some clones are missing from TCRdb's copy, which holds only in-frame ones; the method was immunoSEQ multiplex PCR. The sample lists 250,000 or so clones; about nine tenths were seen once. Individuals aged about 18 to 89 years were recruited from 24 US areas. The TCR sequence derives from a human donor in a cohort exposed to, infected with or recovered from COVID-19 (not recorded which). The donor label of this sample is uncertain. The sequencing sample was made of PBMCs or T cells enriched from blood (not recorded which). The chain carries TRBV5-1 and TRBJ1-6; TRBD1 is a possible D gene (6 bases). The CDR3 protein is CASSADSSYNSPLHF. The CDR3 DNA reads as TGCGCCAGCAGCGCGGACAGCTCCTATAATTCACCCCTCCACTTT.